This T cell receptor (beta chain) is drawn from a study of beta chain features in type 1 diabetes. Overall study: Sorted cells from all samples, numbering approximately 110,000,000, were examined.

Staining for CD45RO/CCR7/CD25/CD127/CD95/CD27 allowed sorting of CD4+ naive, central memory, regulatory and stem cell-like memory cells. The entirety of the isolated RNA underwent reverse transcription, so expressed TCRB transcripts were sequenced. Sequencing used immunoSEQ multiplex PCR; TCRdb keeps in-frame clones, though not all of them. Of around 400,000 clones in the sample, around 16% were seen once. V shed 4 bases and J 2 bases; nucleotides not matched to a gene: 4. The CDR3 is 14 residues long. CDR1 MDHEN and CDR2 SYDVKM come from the germline V gene. Sequenced material: naive CD4+ T cells from blood. The clonotype was recovered from a woman younger than 35 in good health. The chain is built from TRBV28 and TRBJ1-1, with 7 bases fitting TRBD1. CDR3 region: CASSSGQVNTEAFF. The CDR3 DNA reads TGTGCCAGCAGTTCAGGACAGGTTAACACTGAAGCTTTCTTT.